The next 29 T cell receptor beta chains were all read from a single sample in a study of quantifying T cell responses using KT2 cells (dated by TCRdb to 2017 to 2019). Regarding the research as a whole: RNA was DNase-treated and reverse transcribed with TCR alpha and beta constant-region primers, mostly using SuperScript III.

The library was obtained by UMI-ligation and nested PCR. The instrument was an Illumina MiSeq. Using T4 RNA ligase 1, a single-stranded oligonucleotide bearing the Illumina SP2 sequence plus a UMI was ligated onto the 3' end of the cDNA. PCR1 used about 4 cycles (98 degrees C 15 s, 69 degrees C 30 s, 72 degrees C 40 s), and the beta primer was an equimolar mix of RC1.1 and RC1.2 that covered TRBC1 and TRBC2. TCRdb reran the public reads through fastp at Q25 and MiXCR, keeping productive beta chains. Rows matching on CDR3 protein sequence are summarized as one entry with the most common DNA and genes. Counted in this sample were some 43,000 distinct CDR3 sequences; more than 15% of them appeared once. The ten largest clonotypes hold around 43% of the sample. Sequencing input: PBMCs spiked with cells of the T cell clone KT2. The receptors here all came from a human donor.

This clonotype was counted only a few times. The V gene is TRBV5-5, the J gene TRBJ1-2; D is possibly TRBD1 (5 bases). In germline, CDR1 is SGHKS, CDR2 YYEKEE (reference sequence). V was clipped by 0 bases and J by 4 bases, with 10 bases between them. CDR3 length: 14 residues. The CDR3 region is CASSLEPTGYGYTF. The CDR3 DNA sequence: TGTGCCAGCAGCTTGGAGCCCACAGGCTATGGCTACACCTTC.

V and J are TRBV7-6 and TRBJ2-1; D gene ambiguous. There are 12 residues in the CDR3. V dropped 3 bases and J dropped 8 bases, with 8 bases sitting between them. Germline V gene sequence: CDR1 SGHVS, CDR2 FNYEAQ. Here the CDR3 reads CASSLAKDEQFF. The CDR3 DNA reads TGTGCCAGCAGCTTGGCAAAGGATGAGCAGTTCTTC.

This clonotype was recorded a few times. This chain joins TRBV20-1 and TRBJ2-7; 11 bases are a match to TRBD2. V lost 3 bases, J lost 0 bases, and 7 bases stayed unmatched. CDR3 size: 16 residues. The germline CDR1 and CDR2 sequences are DFQATT and SNEGSKA (reference sequence). The CDR3 protein is CSASFIGTSGSYEQYF. The CDR3 bases are TGCAGTGCTAGTTTCATAGGGACTAGCGGCTCCTACGAGCAGTACTTC.

This clonotype turned up a few times. This chain connects TRBV3-1 to TRBJ1-1; maybe TRBD1 (6 bases). Germline-derived CDR1 and CDR2 are LGHDT and YNNKEL (reference sequence). The CDR3 is 14 residues long. Trimming removed 6 bases from V and 5 bases from J, with 16 bases in between. The CDR3, as DNA: TGTGCCAGCAGACCCGACAGGTCGAGGACTGAAGCTTTCTTT. The encoded protein is CASRPDRSRTEAFF.

CDR3 sequence reads: CASSPLSSTANYGYTF. CDR3 in DNA: TGTGCCAGCAGTCCCCTATCTTCCACAGCTAACTATGGCTACACCTTC. The J gene is TRBJ1-2, the V gene TRBV6-5; D unresolved. Germline V lookup: CDR1 MNHEY, CDR2 SVGAGI. V dropped 5 bases and J dropped 0 bases, with 16 bases sitting between them. There are 16 residues in the CDR3.

This clonotype was counted between two and nine times. The chain has TRBV5-6 and TRBJ2-1; 7 positions match TRBD2. Germline CDR1 SGHDT, CDR2 YYEEEE. The CDR3 runs 14 residues. The trim removed 2 bases at V and 4 bases at J, leaving 3 bases unmatched. CDR3 DNA: TGTGCCAGCAGCTTTTGGCGGGGGTACAATGAGCAGTTCTTC. Translated: CASSFWRGYNEQFF.

The chain links TRBV12-3 or TRBV12-4 to TRBJ1-2; maybe TRBD1 (6 bases). The CDR3 extends over 15 amino acids. V gave up 5 bases and J gave up 2 bases, with 15 bases separating them. The CDR3, as DNA: TGTGCCAGCAGTGTTGCCCCTACAGGGAACTATGGCTACACCTTC. It codes for CASSVAPTGNYGYTF.

This clonotype occurred a few times. The chain is built from TRBV5-5 and TRBJ2-1; D is ambiguous. The CDR3 loop spans 15 amino acids. The germline V gene has CDR1 SGHKS and CDR2 YYEKEE (reference sequence). Trimming stripped 1 base from V and 0 bases from J, with 8 bases between. CDR3 amino acids: CASSLLVSSYNEQFF. The CDR3 DNA reads as TGTGCCAGCAGCTTGCTCGTCAGCTCCTACAATGAGCAGTTCTTC.

This clonotype has ten or more counts. The chain links TRBV20-1 to TRBJ2-7; 11 bases are a match to TRBD1. This CDR3 has 15 residues. V dropped 0 bases and J dropped 4; count of bases not matched to a gene: 5. CDR1 is DFQATT and CDR2 is SNEGSKA in the germline V gene (reference sequence). The CDR3 DNA sequence: TGCAGTGCTAGAGATCCGGGACAGGGGGTGTACGAGCAGTACTTC. Its protein product is CSARDPGQGVYEQYF.

This clonotype has a handful of counts. The J gene is TRBJ1-6, the V gene TRBV6-5; 8 nucleotides line up with TRBD1. The CDR3 consists of 15 residues. Looked up from germline, CDR1 is MNHEY and CDR2 is SVGAGI. With V trimmed by 5 bases and J by 5 bases, 5 bases remained unmatched. The CDR3 spells CASSRQGYNNSPLHF. CDR3 nucleotides: TGTGCCAGCAGTCGACAGGGGTACAATAATTCACCCCTCCACTTT.

The chain carries TRBV3-1 and TRBJ2-3; 7 bases line up with TRBD2. The V gene's germline CDR1 is LGHDT and CDR2 YNNKEL (reference sequence). The CDR3 length is 16 residues. The trim removed 0 bases at V and 1 base at J, leaving 4 bases unmatched. CDR3 nucleotides: TGTGCCAGCAGCCAAGAATGGGCGGGGGGCACAGATACGCAGTATTTT. This codes for CASSQEWAGGTDTQYF.

A few counts support this clonotype. The V call is TRBV6-2 or TRBV6-3, the J call TRBJ2-2, with 9 positions matching TRBD2. V shed 4 bases and J 6 bases; nucleotides not matched to a gene: 6. The germline V gene encodes CDR1 MNHEY and CDR2 SVGEGT. The CDR3 loop spans 15 amino acids. CDR3: CASSSGTSSSGELFF. Here the CDR3 DNA reads TGTGCCAGCAGTTCCGGGACTAGCAGCTCCGGGGAGCTGTTTTTT.

Many counts were recorded for this clonotype. The chain employs TRBV10-2 and TRBJ1-5, with 7 bases matching TRBD1. With 0 bases clipped from V and 3 bases from J, the junction kept 8 bases outside the gene matches. Germline lookup yields CDR1 WSHSY and CDR2 SAAADI. The CDR3 runs 17 residues. CDR3 residues: CASSESGTGAFNQPQHF. In nucleotides, the CDR3 is TGCGCCAGCAGTGAGTCGGGTACAGGGGCTTTCAATCAGCCCCAGCATTTT.

This clonotype was seen a handful of times. The V and J genes are TRBV2 and TRBJ2-2, with D hard to call. V was pared by 4 bases and J by 4 bases, with 10 bases between. There are 14 residues in the CDR3. CDR1 is SNHLY and CDR2 is FYNNEI in the germline V gene. The CDR3 reads CASSGGSPTGELFF. CDR3 in DNA: TGTGCCAGCAGTGGTGGCAGCCCCACCGGGGAGCTGTTTTTT.

This CDR3 is CASSPDRDSLPEAFF. The CDR3, as DNA: TGTGCCAGCAGTCCAGACCGGGACAGCCTCCCTGAAGCTTTCTTT. The chain employs TRBV28 and TRBJ1-1; TRBD1 matches 7 bases. V shed 5 bases, J shed 6 bases, and the junction held 12 bases outside the gene matches. Germline CDR1 and CDR2: MDHEN and SYDVKM. The CDR3 is made up of 15 amino acids.

This clonotype was observed a handful of times. The V call is TRBV14, the J call TRBJ2-1; 11 nucleotides line up with TRBD2. The ends lost 1 base at V and 8 bases at J; junction bases unmatched: 7. Per germline, CDR1 SGHDN and CDR2 FVKESK. This CDR3 spans 16 amino acids. CDR3 sequence reads: CASSQVGSGRAHEQFF. As DNA, the CDR3 is TGTGCCAGCAGCCAAGTAGGTAGCGGGAGGGCACATGAGCAGTTCTTC.

By proportion, this clonotype is medium-sized. V and J are TRBV4-3 and TRBJ2-1; 9 bases are shared with TRBD2. Germline V gene data show CDR1 as LGHNA and CDR2 as YSLEER. The trim removed 0 bases at V and 3 bases at J, leaving 3 bases unmatched. CDR3 size: 16 residues. CDR3 loop: CASSQDVSGSYNEQFF. The CDR3 DNA sequence: TGCGCCAGCAGCCAAGATGTTAGCGGGAGCTACAATGAGCAGTTCTTC.

The rearrangement joins TRBV4-2 to TRBJ2-3; TRBD1 aligns across 10 bases. Germline assignment: CDR1 LGHNA and CDR2 YNFKEQ. The trim removed 5 bases at V and 2 bases at J, leaving 10 bases unmatched. The CDR3 extends over 17 amino acids. CDR3 nucleotide sequence: TGTGCCAGCAGCTTGGCCGGGACAGGGGATAACACAGATACGCAGTATTTT. The encoded protein is CASSLAGTGDNTDTQYF.

The rearrangement joins TRBV7-9 to TRBJ1-2; no firm D call. This CDR3 is 16 amino acids long. Germline CDR1 and CDR2: SEHNR and FQNEAQ (reference sequence). The ends were cut back, 5 bases at V and 6 bases at J, with 22 bases in the middle. This CDR3 is CASSVRAFGYGDGYTF. In DNA, the CDR3 is TGTGCCAGCAGCGTCCGGGCCTTCGGGTATGGCGATGGCTACACCTTC.

This clonotype was counted only a few times. CDR3 DNA: TGTGCCAGCAGGGAGAGGGTCTCGCACACAGATACGCAGTATTTT. This sequence encodes CASRERVSHTDTQYF. This chain connects TRBV28 to TRBJ2-3, with D maybe TRBD2 (5 bases). With 6 bases removed from V and 2 bases from J, the gap between germline ends came to 15 bases. The germline gives CDR1 MDHEN, CDR2 SYDVKM. The CDR3 loop spans 15 amino acids.

The CDR3 sequence: CSSLSPSNTQYF. Here the CDR3 DNA reads TGCAGCTCCCTTTCCCCTAGTAACACGCAGTATTTT. The rearrangement joins TRBV29-1 to TRBJ2-3, with D unclear. The CDR3 spans 12 residues. The germline V gene encodes CDR1 SQVTM and CDR2 ANQGSEA. V gave up 8 bases and J gave up 9 bases, with 18 bases separating them.

In this sample, this clonotype turned up a few times. The chain uses TRBV6-6 and TRBJ1-2; D unresolved. V lost 0 bases, J lost 6 bases, and 11 bases lay in between. This CDR3 region has 14 residues. CDR1 MNHNY and CDR2 SVGAGI come from the germline V gene (reference sequence). The CDR3 spells CASSYSRTGDGYTF. The CDR3 coding sequence is TGTGCCAGCAGTTACTCGAGAACCGGTGATGGCTACACCTTC.

The chain carries TRBV30 and TRBJ1-6; D gene ambiguous. This CDR3 spans 16 amino acids. V gave up 0 bases and J gave up 0 bases, with 9 bases separating them. Germline V lookup: CDR1 GTSNPN, CDR2 SVGIG (reference sequence). CDR3 in DNA: TGTGCCTGGAGTGTCCCCAGGAGCTCCTATAATTCACCCCTCCACTTT. Its translation is CAWSVPRSSYNSPLHF.

This clonotype has more than one count but fewer than ten. V usage is TRBV10-3 and J usage is TRBJ2-7, with 7 bases matching TRBD1. Germline loops: CDR1 ENHRY, CDR2 SYGVKD. J gave up 0 bases and V 0 bases, and 5 bases lay outside the gene matches. The CDR3 runs 16 residues. The CDR3, as DNA: TGTGCCATCAGTGAGTCAGGAGGACAGGTCTCCTACGAGCAGTACTTC. Protein: CAISESGGQVSYEQYF.

This chain's CDR3 is CASSYRRDRGIRGYTF. The CDR3 coding sequence is TGTGCCAGCAGTTACCGCCGGGACAGGGGTATAAGGGGCTACACCTTC. This sequence joins TRBV6-5 and TRBJ1-2; 10 bases agree with TRBD1. CDR3 length: 16 amino acids. With 2 bases clipped from V and 8 bases from J, the junction kept 11 bases outside the gene matches. Looked up from germline, CDR1 is MNHEY and CDR2 is SVGAGI.

This clonotype was seen a few times. The chain joins TRBV6-5 to TRBJ2-5, with 8 bases lining up with TRBD2. This CDR3 is built from 14 residues. Germline trimming cut 8 bases from V and 5 bases from J; bases unmatched to any gene: 10. CDR1 is MNHEY, CDR2 SVGAGI, per germline. CDR3 sequence reads: CASSLGRGGETQYF. The CDR3 nucleotides are TGTGCCAGCTCACTCGGGAGGGGAGGGGAGACCCAGTACTTC.

This chain links TRBV6-5 with TRBJ2-3; 10 nucleotides match TRBD1. V shed 6 bases and J 4 bases; nucleotides not matched to a gene: 4. There are 14 residues in the CDR3. Looked up from germline, CDR1 is MNHEY and CDR2 is SVGAGI. CDR3 coding DNA: TGTGCCAGCAGCCGGGACAGGGGTTCAGATACGCAGTATTTT. This sequence encodes CASSRDRGSDTQYF.

This clonotype was seen a few times. V usage is TRBV2 and J usage is TRBJ1-3; D is unclear. The CDR3 is made up of 14 amino acids. In germline, CDR1 is SNHLY, CDR2 FYNNEI. V was trimmed by 6 bases and J by 0 bases, leaving 9 bases between them. The CDR3, as DNA: TGTGCCAGCAGAACAGAGCTCTCTGGAAACACCATATATTTT. This codes for CASRTELSGNTIYF.

This clonotype was recorded a few times. The V gene is TRBV4-2, the J gene TRBJ1-5, with no clear D. V lost 3 bases, J lost 5 bases, and 11 bases lay in between. The germline CDR1 and CDR2 sequences are LGHNA and YNFKEQ. The CDR3 spans 14 residues. CDR3 protein: CASSQSAGYQPQHF. The CDR3 DNA reads as TGTGCCAGCAGCCAGAGCGCAGGTTATCAGCCCCAGCATTTT.